This T cell receptor (beta chain) was recovered during a study of blood T cells in healthy people across ages. CDR1 and CDR2 (germline): WNHNN, SYGVQD (reference sequence). V lost 6 bases, J lost 2 bases, and 20 bases lay in between. This CDR3 contains 17 residues. With a J-beta primer mix and a sample-barcoded 5' primer, a second PCR ran roughly 6 to 11 cycles. A single record per CDR3 protein comes from TCRdb applying MiXCR to the 5' RACE reads. Here the sample spans approximately 760,000 distinct CDR3 sequences, approximately 25% being singletons. These same records also appear under a second study, on T cells of mothers and their children.

The clonotype comes from a boy between 10 and 17 years old in good health. The chain carries TRBV10-1 and TRBJ1-5; D is ambiguous. Sequencing input: blood. CDR3 sequence reads: CASSFFTVSSGNQPQHF. CDR3 in DNA: TGCGCCAGCAGCTTCTTTACCGTTTCCAGTGGCAATCAGCCCCAGCATTTT.